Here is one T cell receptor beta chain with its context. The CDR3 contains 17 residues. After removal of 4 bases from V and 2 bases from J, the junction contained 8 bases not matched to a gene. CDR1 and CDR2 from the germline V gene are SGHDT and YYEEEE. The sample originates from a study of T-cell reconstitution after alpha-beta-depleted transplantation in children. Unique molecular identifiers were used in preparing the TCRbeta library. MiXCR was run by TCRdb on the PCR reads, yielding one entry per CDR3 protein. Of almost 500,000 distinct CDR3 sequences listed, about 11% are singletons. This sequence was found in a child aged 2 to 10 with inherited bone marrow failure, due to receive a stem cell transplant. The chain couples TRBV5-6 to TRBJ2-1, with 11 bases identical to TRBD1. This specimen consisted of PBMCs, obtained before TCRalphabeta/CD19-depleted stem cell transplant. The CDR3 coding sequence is TGTGCCAGCAGCAAGGACAGGGGGCGGGGGGCCTACAATGAGCAGTTCTTC. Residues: CASSKDRGRGAYNEQFF.